Each of the 24 T cell receptor beta chains below was sequenced from the same sample in a study of T cell responses to AZD1222 COVID-19 vaccine. The table came from immunoSEQ multiplex PCR; TCRdb's copy has only in-frame clones and leaves some out. The data contain roughly 200,000 clones, 80% to 95% of them singletons. This specimen consisted of peripheral blood, obtained 28 days after the second dose of the MenACWY control vaccine. The receptors shown here come from an adult who received the MenACWY meningococcal vaccine as a control.

The chain joins TRBV5-1 to TRBJ1-1; the D is unclear. The CDR3 has 16 amino acids. V was trimmed by 4 bases and J by 0 bases, leaving 16 bases between them. Germline V gene sequence: CDR1 SGHRS, CDR2 YFSETQ. In nucleotides, the CDR3 is TGCGCCAGCAGCCTTTCGGCAGGCAGCATGAACACTGAAGCTTTCTTT. It is translated as CASSLSAGSMNTEAFF. The variable domain in full, completed from reference TRBV5-1 and TRBJ1-1, reads KAGVTQTPRYLIKTRGQQVTLSCSPISGHRSVSWYQQTPGQGLQFLFEYFSETQRNKGNFPGRFSGRQFSNSRSEMNVSTLELGDSALYLCASSLSAGSMNTEAFFGQGTRLTVV.

The CDR3: CASSVGAAPYSGANVLTF. The CDR3 DNA reads TGTGCCAGCAGCGTAGGTGCAGCACCATACTCTGGGGCCAACGTCCTGACTTTC. The rearrangement links TRBV9 to TRBJ2-6; D remains unclear. The V end lost 0 bases, the J end lost 0 bases, and 13 bases lay between the germline ends. Germline V gene sequence: CDR1 SGDLS, CDR2 YYNGEE. This CDR3 contains 18 residues.

The chain couples TRBV20-1 to TRBJ1-1; perhaps TRBD1 as D (5 bases). Germline lookup yields CDR1 DFQATT and CDR2 SNEGSKA (reference sequence). The germline V and J ends were trimmed by 3 bases and 14 bases, with 16 bases remaining between them. This CDR3 region has 11 residues. For the CDR3, the DNA is TGCAGTGCTAGGCGCAGGGAGGGAGGCTTCTTT. The encoded protein is CSARRREGGFF.

The chain uses TRBV28 and TRBJ1-1, with D possibly TRBD1 on 5 matching bases. Germline V gene sequence: CDR1 MDHEN, CDR2 SYDVKM. The CDR3 covers 14 residues. V was clipped by 8 bases and J by 2 bases, with 15 bases between them. CDR3 sequence: CASGPGRINTEAFF. The CDR3 DNA reads TGTGCCAGCGGGCCAGGGCGAATTAACACTGAAGCTTTCTTT.

The V call is TRBV18, the J call TRBJ1-6; TRBD1 is a possible D gene (6 bases). The germline V gene encodes CDR1 KGHSH and CDR2 LQKENI. The CDR3 loop spans 14 amino acids. Trimming stripped 1 base from V and 9 bases from J, with 10 bases between. The CDR3 region has the DNA TGTGCCAGCTCACCACAGGGGGAGGGTTCACCCCTCCACTTT. Translating it yields CASSPQGEGSPLHF.

In its sample, this clone was seen a few times. The V and J genes are TRBV28 and TRBJ1-2; TRBD1 aligns across 9 bases. The junction had 7 bases not matched to a gene; V was cut back by 2 bases and J by 6 bases. Germline V lookup: CDR1 MDHEN, CDR2 SYDVKM. The CDR3 contains 15 residues. The CDR3 sequence: CASSLGTGNIHGYTF. CDR3 sequence (DNA): TGTGCCAGCAGTTTAGGGACAGGGAATATCCATGGCTACACCTTC.

The rearrangement joins TRBV29-1 to TRBJ1-2, with 10 bases lining up with TRBD1. CDR1 is SQVTM and CDR2 is ANQGSEA in the germline V gene. V shed 4 bases and J 4 bases; nucleotides not matched to a gene: 3. The CDR3 runs to 13 residues. The CDR3 reads CSVARTGGYGYTF. The CDR3 coding sequence is TGCAGCGTTGCCAGGACAGGGGGCTATGGCTACACCTTC.

The rearrangement joins TRBV15 to TRBJ1-4; the D is unclear. This CDR3 contains 17 residues. Per the germline V gene, CDR1 is LNHNV and CDR2 is YYDKDF (reference sequence). V was clipped by 3 bases and J by 0 bases, with 14 bases between them. The CDR3 nucleotides read TGTGCCACCAGCAGGAACAGAAACATGGCAACTAATGAAAAACTGTTTTTT. Its translation: CATSRNRNMATNEKLFF.

This chain links TRBV5-6 with TRBJ1-5; maybe TRBD1 (5 bases). The CDR3 sequence is 15 residues long. Per germline, CDR1 SGHDT and CDR2 YYEEEE. V was shortened by 1 base and J by 5 bases, with 13 bases between the two germline ends. CDR3 nucleotides: TGTGCCAGCAGCTTGAACAGGATCCACCATCAGCCCCAGCATTTT. It is translated as CASSLNRIHHQPQHF. Based on the CDR3 plus reference TRBV5-6 and TRBJ1-5, the full variable domain is DAGVTQSPTHLIKTRGQQVTLRCSPKSGHDTVSWYQQALGQGPQFIFQYYEEEERQRGNFPDRFSGHQFPNYSSELNVNALLLGDSALYLCASSLNRIHHQPQHFGDGTRLSIL.

The rearrangement links TRBV2 to TRBJ2-1; TRBD2 matches 7 bases. V shed 7 bases, J shed 8 bases, and the junction held 8 bases outside the gene matches. Germline loops: CDR1 SNHLY, CDR2 FYNNEI. This CDR3 region has 13 residues. For the CDR3, the DNA is TGTGCCAGCAACGCATGGGGGAGGGATGAGCAGTTCTTC. Protein product: CASNAWGRDEQFF. The full variable domain, in which reference TRBV2 and TRBJ2-1 provide the parts outside the CDR3, is EPEVTQTPSHQVTQMGQEVILRCVPISNHLYFYWYRQILGQKVEFLVSFYNNEISEKSEIFDDQFSVERPDGSNFTLKIRSTKLEDSAMYFCASNAWGRDEQFFGPGTRLTVL.

This clone was seen only once. This rearrangement joins TRBV2 to TRBJ2-7; 10 nucleotides agree with TRBD1. Germline V lookup: CDR1 SNHLY, CDR2 FYNNEI. This CDR3 spans 15 amino acids. V shed 4 bases and J 4 bases; nucleotides not matched to a gene: 7. CDR3 protein: CASSGRDRGLYEQYF. The CDR3 DNA reads TGTGCCAGCAGTGGCCGGGACAGGGGACTGTACGAGCAGTACTTC.

This chain links TRBV4-3 with TRBJ1-1, with a tentative D call TRBD1 (5 bases). Germline CDR1 and CDR2: LGHNA and YSLEER. Deletions cut 4 bases from V and 0 bases from J, with 12 bases between. CDR3 length: 15 amino acids. The CDR3 coding sequence is TGCGCCAGCAGCCTCCATGGGGGGGTGAACACTGAAGCTTTCTTT. It yields the protein CASSLHGGVNTEAFF.

V and J are TRBV19 and TRBJ1-1; D uncertain. The germline V and J ends were trimmed by 3 bases and 4 bases, with 12 bases remaining between them. The CDR3 runs 14 residues. The germline CDR1 and CDR2 sequences are LNHDA and SQIVND (reference sequence). The CDR3: CASSIPGFITEAFF. As DNA, the CDR3 is TGTGCCAGTAGTATCCCGGGGTTTATCACTGAAGCTTTCTTT.

The rearrangement uses TRBV28 and TRBJ1-6; D may be TRBD1 (5 bases). CDR1 and CDR2 from the germline V gene are MDHEN and SYDVKM. Trimming removed 6 bases at V and 13 bases at J, with 19 bases between. CDR3 length: 14 residues. The CDR3, as DNA: TGTGCCAGCAGCCCTCTGGGGCGGGGGGATCCCCTCCACTTT. As protein: CASSPLGRGDPLHF.

DNA for the CDR3: TGCAGCGTCGGGGGGGGGCAATCCGAAGCTTTCTTT. Translating gives CSVGGGQSEAFF. The chain recombines TRBV29-1 with TRBJ1-1, with D maybe TRBD1 (6 bases). There are 12 residues in the CDR3. Germline assignment: CDR1 SQVTM and CDR2 ANQGSEA. V gave up 6 bases and J gave up 8 bases, with 16 bases separating them.

This clone was observed a few times. The chain combines TRBV7-9 with TRBJ1-4; D may be TRBD1 (5 bases). The CDR3 length is 14 residues. Trimming left V 3 bases short and J 5 bases short, with 10 bases between. The germline V gene has CDR1 SEHNR and CDR2 FQNEAQ (reference sequence). CDR3 DNA sequence: TGTGCCAGCAGCTTGCAGAGGGGAAATGAAAAACTGTTTTTT. Its translation: CASSLQRGNEKLFF.

The sample holds one count of this clone. The V gene is TRBV7-9, the J gene TRBJ1-1, with D unclear. V was clipped by 6 bases and J by 1 base, with 27 bases between them. The CDR3 sequence is 19 residues long. Germline V gene data show CDR1 as SEHNR and CDR2 as FQNEAQ (reference sequence). The DNA of the CDR3 is TGTGCCAGCAGTCTAGCCCTCAGTCGAGGGTTGGGAAAGAACACTGAAGCTTTCTTT. This gives the protein CASSLALSRGLGKNTEAFF.

Only one count was recorded for this clone. The sample carries other DNA sequences with the same CDR3. The rearrangement uses TRBV24-1 and TRBJ1-2; no definite D call. CDR3 length: 11 amino acids. Trimming removed 4 bases from V and 5 bases from J, with 4 bases in between. The germline CDR1 and CDR2 sequences are KGHDR and SFDVKD. For the CDR3, the DNA is TGTGCCACCAGTGAGGGTTATGGCTACACCTTC. Residues: CATSEGYGYTF.

The genes are TRBV24-1 and TRBJ1-4; 7 bases line up with TRBD1. V was clipped by 9 bases and J by 8 bases; unmatched bases: 11. The CDR3 spans 14 residues. Per germline, CDR1 KGHDR and CDR2 SFDVKD. The CDR3 DNA reads TGTGCCACCGGTTGCCGGGACAGAGGGGAAAAACTGTTTTTT. Translated: CATGCRDRGEKLFF.

The rearrangement links TRBV6-5 to TRBJ1-5, with D possibly being TRBD1 (5 bases). Trimming left V 7 bases short and J 1 base short, with 14 bases between. The CDR3 spans 15 residues. Germline values: CDR1 MNHEY, CDR2 SVGAGI. The CDR3 DNA follows: TGTGCCAGCACAGTGGCGGGGGGGAGCAATCAGCCCCAGCATTTT. Amino acid sequence: CASTVAGGSNQPQHF.

This rearrangement joins TRBV7-2 to TRBJ2-2; 8 bases agree with TRBD1. The CDR3 is made up of 16 amino acids. Germline V CDR1 and CDR2: SGHTA, FQGNSA. V lost 5 bases, J lost 5 bases, and 10 bases stayed unmatched. The CDR3 region is CASSLRTGRRTGELFF. In nucleotides, the CDR3 is TGTGCCAGCAGCCTCCGGACAGGGCGAAGGACCGGGGAGCTGTTTTTT.

The rearrangement links TRBV30 to TRBJ1-4, with a possible D match to TRBD1 (6 bases). The V end was cut by 3 bases, the J end by 3 bases, with 11 bases between. Per germline, CDR1 GTSNPN and CDR2 SVGIG (reference sequence). The CDR3 has 14 residues. This CDR3 is CAWRAGVANEKLFF. The CDR3 nucleotides read TGTGCCTGGAGAGCAGGGGTAGCTAATGAAAAACTGTTTTTT.

The genes are TRBV18 and TRBJ1-6, with TRBD1 identical over 10 bases. CDR1 is KGHSH, CDR2 LQKENI, per germline. The CDR3 covers 15 residues. J gave up 9 bases and V 3 bases, and 5 bases lay outside the gene matches. This CDR3 is CASSPGGQGFSPLHF. The CDR3 region has the DNA TGTGCCAGCTCACCGGGGGGACAGGGGTTTTCACCCCTCCACTTT.

The chain uses TRBV9 and TRBJ1-1; weak D call: TRBD1 (6 bases). With 7 bases removed from V and 0 bases from J, the gap between germline ends came to 16 bases. Per the germline V gene, CDR1 is SGDLS and CDR2 is YYNGEE. There are 15 residues in the CDR3. CDR3 amino acids: CASSKGGSMNTEAFF. Written as DNA, the CDR3 is TGTGCCAGCTCTAAGGGGGGCAGCATGAACACTGAAGCTTTCTTT. Drawing the rest from reference TRBV9 and TRBJ1-1, the complete variable domain is DSGVTQTPKHLITATGQRVTLRCSPRSGDLSVYWYQQSLDQGLQFLIQYYNGEERAKGNILERFSAQQFPDLHSELNLSSLELGDSALYFCASSKGGSMNTEAFFGQGTRLTVV.